A single sample is the source of the 20 T cell receptor beta chains below, sequenced in a study of cytomegalovirus exposure and HLA in healthy donors. Primers: 60 Vbeta forward and 13 Jbeta reverse. Here immunoSEQ multiplex PCR was the method, and the copy in TCRdb shows in-frame clones only, minus some. The data contain over 200,000 clones, around 70% of them singletons. Material: PBMCs. The source is a man between 35 and 55 years old in good health and CMV-seropositive.

Only a few counts were recorded for this clone. This chain links TRBV29-1 with TRBJ2-2; the D gene is possibly TRBD1 (6 bases). The CDR3 runs 13 residues. The V and J ends lost 5 bases and 7 bases respectively, with 14 bases between them. Germline CDR1 is SQVTM and CDR2 is ANQGSEA. The CDR3 DNA follows: TGCAGCGTTCAGGGGCCTGGGATCGGGGAGCTGTTTTTT. The encoded protein is CSVQGPGIGELFF.

This sequence joins TRBV4-2 and TRBJ2-3, with D possibly TRBD2 on 7 matching bases. Per germline, CDR1 LGHNA and CDR2 YNFKEQ. V lost 0 bases to trimming and J lost 1 base, with 14 bases between them. CDR3 length: 17 amino acids. This chain's CDR3 is CASSQDQGGAGTDTQYF. CDR3 in DNA: TGTGCCAGCAGCCAAGATCAAGGGGGGGCTGGCACAGATACGCAGTATTTT.

V is TRBV25-1 and J is TRBJ1-6; no definite D call. The CDR3 is 16 residues long. Germline loops: CDR1 MGHDK, CDR2 SYGVNS. Trimming took off 3 bases at V and 7 bases at J, with 16 bases between the two ends. This CDR3 reads CASSDAQRGVNSPLHF. CDR3 in DNA: TGTGCCAGCAGTGACGCCCAGCGAGGAGTAAATTCACCCCTCCACTTT.

The chain combines TRBV2 with TRBJ2-7, with D tentatively TRBD1 (6 bases). This CDR3 contains 13 residues. V lost 6 bases to trimming and J lost 2 bases, with 11 bases between them. Germline CDR1 reads SNHLY; CDR2 reads FYNNEI. CDR3 DNA: TGTGCCAGCAGACGGGACACGACCTACGAGCAGTACTTC. This codes for CASRRDTTYEQYF. Looking up the rest from reference TRBV2 and TRBJ2-7 gives the full variable domain: EPEVTQTPSHQVTQMGQEVILRCVPISNHLYFYWYRQILGQKVEFLVSFYNNEISEKSEIFDDQFSVERPDGSNFTLKIRSTKLEDSAMYFCASRRDTTYEQYFGPGTRLTVT.

In its sample, this clone was seen a few times. The chain uses TRBV6-4 and TRBJ1-1; no definite D call. This CDR3 has 13 residues. CDR1 and CDR2 from the germline V gene are MRHNA and SNTAGT. Trimming took off 3 bases at V and 2 bases at J, with 7 bases between the two ends. The CDR3 spells CASSERINTEAFF. CDR3 DNA: TGTGCCAGCAGTGAGAGGATAAACACTGAAGCTTTCTTT.

The chain has TRBV6-5 and TRBJ1-4; D is perhaps TRBD1 (6 bases). The CDR3 loop spans 16 amino acids. In germline, CDR1 is MNHEY, CDR2 SVGAGI. The V end lost 0 bases, the J end lost 6 bases, and 14 bases lay between the germline ends. CDR3 residues: CASSYSLRGAYEKLFF. CDR3 coding DNA: TGTGCCAGCAGTTACTCTCTACGGGGGGCTTATGAAAAACTGTTTTTT.

As concerns this clone: Germline and junction disagree at one end, which may indicate a read error. The chain uses TRBV7-9 and TRBJ1-4; TRBD1 matches 7 bases. Germline assignment: CDR1 SEHNR and CDR2 FQNEAQ (reference sequence). The CDR3 runs 14 residues. CDR3 sequence reads: CSSSATGALEKLFF. CDR3 bases: TGTTCCAGCAGCGCCACAGGGGCTCTTGAAAAACTGTTTTTT.

V gene TRBV9 combines with J gene TRBJ2-3; tentative D call: TRBD2 (6 bases). The CDR3 sequence is 16 residues long. The germline V gene encodes CDR1 SGDLS and CDR2 YYNGEE. V was pared by 3 bases and J by 0 bases, with 14 bases between. The CDR3 DNA sequence: TGTGCCAGCAGCGCCCACGGCCGGGGGAGCACAGATACGCAGTATTTT. Protein: CASSAHGRGSTDTQYF.

The chain is built from TRBV7-2 and TRBJ2-7; 10 bases map to TRBD2. The CDR3 runs to 16 residues. The J segment lost 5 bases and the V segment lost 2 bases, leaving 9 bases of the junction unmatched. Germline CDR1 and CDR2: SGHTA and FQGNSA. CDR3 nucleotide sequence: TGTGCCAGCAGCTTAAAGAGCGGGGGGGCCTTTGACGAGCAGTACTTC. Its translation: CASSLKSGGAFDEQYF.

The chain employs TRBV5-8 and TRBJ1-5; 7 bases agree with TRBD1. Germline trimming cut 2 bases from V and 0 bases from J; bases unmatched to any gene: 17. Germline V gene lookup returns CDR1 SGHTS and CDR2 YDEGEE. The CDR3 loop spans 20 amino acids. As DNA, the CDR3 is TGTGCCAGCAGCTTCCCCGACAGGGCCGTTCTGAATTATAGCAATCAGCCCCAGCATTTT. Amino acids: CASSFPDRAVLNYSNQPQHF. The full variable domain, completed using reference TRBV5-8 and TRBJ1-5, is EAGVTQSPTHLIKTRGQQATLRCSPISGHTSVYWYQQALGLGLQFLLWYDEGEERNRGNFPPRFSGRQFPNYSSELNVNALELEDSALYLCASSFPDRAVLNYSNQPQHFGDGTRLSIL.

The chain joins TRBV6-1 to TRBJ1-6; no clear D. This CDR3 is 14 amino acids long. Trimming cost V 3 bases and J 6 bases, with 9 bases left between them. CDR1 and CDR2 from the germline V gene are MNHNS and SASEGT. In DNA form, the CDR3 reads TGTGCCAGCAGTGACCAGGCGAGTAATTCACCCCTCCACTTT. Its translation: CASSDQASNSPLHF.

This sequence joins TRBV5-6 and TRBJ2-2; D possibly corresponds to TRBD1 (5 bases). The CDR3 consists of 15 residues. Germline V CDR1 and CDR2: SGHDT, YYEEEE. V lost 2 bases to trimming and J lost 2 bases, with 10 bases between them. The CDR3 loop reads CASSFKGINTGELFF. The CDR3 DNA is TGTGCCAGCAGCTTTAAGGGGATAAACACCGGGGAGCTGTTTTTT.

V is TRBV28 and J is TRBJ1-2, with a tentative D call TRBD1 (5 bases). Trimming pared 5 bases from V and 2 bases from J, leaving 6 bases between. This CDR3 spans 12 amino acids. Germline loops: CDR1 MDHEN, CDR2 SYDVKM. CDR3 sequence: CASSPGNYGYTF. The CDR3, as DNA: TGTGCCAGCAGTCCAGGGAACTATGGCTACACCTTC.

In this sample, this clone turned up a few times. The CDR3 region has the DNA TGTGCCAGCAGCTTTCCCCGGGGGTTGGAAGAGACCCAGTACTTC. Its protein is CASSFPRGLEETQYF. V gene TRBV7-8 combines with J gene TRBJ2-5; TRBD2 is a possible D gene (6 bases). This CDR3 region has 15 residues. Trimming left V 3 bases short and J 3 bases short, with 14 bases between. CDR1 SGHVS and CDR2 FQNEAQ come from the germline V gene.

The chain uses TRBV4-1 and TRBJ1-1; tentatively, D is TRBD1 (5 bases). CDR3 size: 17 residues. Germline V CDR1 and CDR2: MGHRA, YSYEKL. V lost 1 base and J 0 bases, leaving 15 bases between the germline ends. Here the CDR3 reads CASSQGGDRVMNTEAFF. The CDR3 DNA reads as TGCGCCAGCAGCCAAGGTGGCGACAGAGTTATGAACACTGAAGCTTTCTTT.

The genes are TRBV29-1 and TRBJ2-5; TRBD2 might be the D (6 bases). The CDR3 contains 12 residues. Germline CDR1 and CDR2: SQVTM and ANQGSEA. V gave up 3 bases and J gave up 2 bases, with 7 bases separating them. CDR3 residues: CSVDSGQETQYF. CDR3 in DNA: TGCAGCGTTGACAGCGGGCAAGAGACCCAGTACTTC.

This chain connects TRBV5-1 to TRBJ2-2, with D possibly being TRBD2 (5 bases). Germline values: CDR1 SGHRS, CDR2 YFSETQ. Trimming left V 5 bases short and J 6 bases short, with 8 bases between. This CDR3 spans 12 amino acids. This CDR3 reads CASSEEAGELFF. In DNA, the CDR3 is TGCGCCAGCAGTGAGGAGGCCGGGGAGCTGTTTTTT.

The rearrangement joins TRBV7-2 to TRBJ2-7, with 7 positions matching TRBD2. Germline CDR1 SGHTA, CDR2 FQGNSA. The CDR3 is 14 amino acids. V lost 1 base to trimming and J lost 3 bases; unmatched junction nucleotides: 3. The CDR3 coding sequence is TGTGCCAGCAGCTTAGGGGCTAGCGGCTACGAGCAGTACTTC. Translating gives CASSLGASGYEQYF. Variable domain in full (rest from reference TRBV7-2 and TRBJ2-7): GAGVSQSPSNKVTEKGKDVELRCDPISGHTALYWYRQSLGQGLEFLIYFQGNSAPDKSGLPSDRFSAERTGGSVSTLTIQRTQQEDSAVYLCASSLGASGYEQYFGPGTRLTVT.

The chain employs TRBV5-1 and TRBJ2-3; 11 positions match TRBD2. J gave up 5 bases and V 4 bases, and 3 bases lay outside the gene matches. Germline CDR1 SGHRS, CDR2 YFSETQ. CDR3 length equals 14 residues. The CDR3 is CASSVSGGGDTQYF. CDR3 sequence (DNA): TGCGCCAGCAGCGTTAGCGGGGGGGGAGATACGCAGTATTTT.

V and J are TRBV7-4 and TRBJ2-7; D is possibly TRBD2 (5 bases). The CDR3 has 15 residues. Germline values: CDR1 SGHVT, CDR2 SQSDAQ. V was shortened by 5 bases and J by 3 bases, with 17 bases between the two germline ends. The CDR3: CASSARTEDFYEQYF. The CDR3 nucleotides are TGTGCCAGCAGCGCGAGGACGGAGGACTTCTACGAGCAGTACTTC.